Below, one T cell receptor beta chain is given with its context. The data stem from a study of control samples from healthy donors and cancer patients. Produced via immunoSEQ multiplex PCR; TCRdb's table is partial and in-frame only. Altogether about 94,000 clones are present, about nine tenths being singletons, with the ten largest covering over 3%. This CDR3 contains 14 residues. Germline V gene data show CDR1 as MDHEN and CDR2 as SYDVKM. The V segment lost 8 bases and the J segment 8 bases; nucleotides outside the gene matches: 11. V usage is TRBV28 and J usage is TRBJ1-4; 7 bases are shared with TRBD1. Material: blood. This clonotype was obtained from a woman aged 18 to 35 in good health. The DNA of the CDR3 is TGTGCCAGCCAAGCAAGACAGGGTGGGGAAAAACTGTTTTTT. It yields the protein CASQARQGGEKLFF.